This T cell receptor beta chain was identified in a study of regulatory T cells in long-lasting Graves disease (dated by TCRdb to the early 2020s). A note on the overall study: In the newly diagnosed Graves' disease group, patients had been taking antithyroid drugs for less than 3 months. Peripheral blood TCR sequencing and RNA sequencing compared persistent Graves' disease patients with newly diagnosed Graves' disease patients. A total of about 35 samples underwent TCR sequencing, from about 13 patients with persistent Graves' disease and 20 patients with newly diagnosed Graves' disease. The study was conducted in China and was registered as a clinical trial. General study outcomes and caveats: The authors acknowledged the small sample size as a limitation that may reduce accuracy. Patients with persistent disease shared more public clonotypes (approximately 2,500) than newly diagnosed patients did (966). Only peripheral blood was studied, because thyroid tissue, the primary lesion, was inaccessible. Preferential use of TRBV28, TRBJ1-2 and TRBJ2-5 was observed in persistent disease, whereas TRBV20-1 and TRBJ2-1 were favored in newly diagnosed disease. Only the TCR beta chain was sequenced and analyzed. Persistent Graves' disease patients showed lower TCR Shannon entropy and fewer highly expanded clones than newly diagnosed patients, suggesting clonal expansion.

Library preparation used multiplex PCR. Sequencing used an Illumina HiSeq 4000. CDR3 regions were amplified by Arm-PCR with iRepertoire HTBI primers to construct TCR beta libraries. Gel purification was performed on PCR products prior to sequencing. The study's processing was this. Gene usage analysis of CDR3 amino acid clonotypes relied on the 55 to 80 TRBV and 14 TRBJ segments identified across samples. COPE and FqMerger were used to merge the filtered high-quality paired reads into contigs. Contigs were aligned with BLAST to IMGT TRBV, TRBD and TRBJ reference genes, and CDR3 was defined per IMGT. Any clonotype with a frequency above 0.1% was classified as a highly expanded clone. Shannon entropy was used to measure repertoire diversity, and the Gini coefficient was used to measure V-J evenness. Public clonotypes were defined as clonotypes shared by more than one individual. TCRdb trimmed public reads at Q25 via fastp, called clones via MiXCR and kept in-frame beta chains. Each entry is one CDR3 protein sequence, shown with its most common DNA and genes. These V and J calls originate from TCRdb's pipeline instead of the authors' own analysis. Counted in this sample were roughly 400,000 distinct CDR3 sequences; approximately 15% of them appeared once. Of the sample, about 7.6% falls within the top ten clones.

V ends up 7 bases short and J 5 bases short, with an unmatched junction base count of 8. Based on the germline V gene, the CDR1 and CDR2 sequences are ENHRY and SYGVKD. The CDR3 contains 14 residues, cysteine and phenylalanine counted. The sequence is cut down to CDR3 DNA, 42 bases in frame from base 1. Sample time point, as interpreted from the label and publication: newly diagnosed GD, antithyroid drugs for less than 3 months. For both TCR sequencing and RNA sequencing, RNA was extracted from PBMCs using TRIzol. The diagnosis of Graves' disease was made according to American Thyroid Association guidelines. Patients were recruited from an endocrinology department in Xi'an, China. Each patient gave about 8.1 milliliters of peripheral blood, collected in an EDTA anticoagulant tube. PBMCs were isolated by Ficoll Paque Plus density gradient separation without further T cell sorting. An Agilent 2100 Bioanalyzer and agarose gel were used to check RNA quality, while a NanoDrop 2000 measured RNA concentration.

Many counts were recorded for this clonotype. Its antigen is still unknown. The record has no base qualities; no much larger clone is one base away. This sample was shared with a second study, whose subject was T cells in Graves' hyperthyroidism and ophthalmopathy. The second paper further reports: Stable Graves' hyperthyroidism was defined as no progression to ophthalmopathy during 18 months of follow-up. Hyperthyroidism patients were aged 18 to 65 years and newly diagnosed, with disease duration of less than 2 months. Exclusion was applied to patients with uncontrolled infections, other autoimmune diseases, pregnancy or lactation. Diagnoses were based on clinical symptoms, serum thyroxine and TRAb, thyroid ultrasound and orbital computed tomography. The TCR CDR3 was subjected to a first round of RT-PCR using the HTBI primer set and the Qiagen OneStep RT-PCR kit. Most expanded thyroid clonotypes (frequency above 0.001) were also detected in blood, suggesting blood repertoires may reflect thyroid immune responses. A 13 V-J signature model separated ophthalmopathy from stable hyperthyroidism, with roughly 88% sensitivity and 81% to 83% specificity in cross-validation and 80%/75% in testing. During validation, the model predicted progression to ophthalmopathy a median of about 5.9 months ahead of onset, with approximately 71% sensitivity and roughly 72% specificity. To identify distinguishing TCR V-J signatures, a discovery cohort of some 99 patients was used, comprising 43 with Graves' ophthalmopathy and some 60 with stable Graves' hyperthyroidism. Whether ophthalmopathy could be predicted prospectively was tested in an independent validation cohort made up of some 20 hyperthyroidism patients plus 17 patients who later progressed to ophthalmopathy. For training and testing, the 80 to 100 patients in the discovery cohort were randomly divided in a 7:3 ratio. Thyroid tissue and blood T-cell repertoires from more than 5 Graves' hyperthyroidism patients were also compared in the study. Following sampling, methimazole starting at 30 mg daily was given to hyperthyroidism patients, and high-dose intravenous methylprednisolone was given to ophthalmopathy patients. Libraries were constructed in a second round of multiplex PCR, after which size selection and purification were carried out. Sequencing of the libraries was done on an Illumina HiSeq2000 using paired-end 100 bp reads. Raw data were processed with SOAPnuke, discarding reads with adapters, uncalled bases, mean Phred below 15, or no exact constant-primer or identifier match. High-quality paired reads were merged using COPE v1.2.5, and each unique nucleotide sequence was defined as a clonotype. MiTCR v1.1 was used to align clonotypes to the IMGT TRBV, TRBD and TRBJ reference segments. Only V-J combinations with frequency above 0.0001, covering about 99% of repertoires, were analysed. A TCS score was defined as the ratio between F50 (clonal expansion) and ExV (chaos), using BLOSUM62-based TCRdist between CDR3 peptides within each V-J. Welch's t-statistics and random forest reduced roughly 530 V-J features to about 13, which were used in a naive Bayes classifier (R e1071). No statistical method was used to fix the sample size in advance, and group allocation was not hidden from the investigators. TCR Vbeta CDR3 sequencing of approximately 140 peripheral blood samples (roughly 43 ophthalmopathy, 75 hyperthyroidism and about 17 progressor patients) is reported in the paper.

The rearranged segments are TRBV10-3 and TRBJ1-2; 9 bases in between match TRBD1. This clonotype originated in a woman between 35 and 50 years old with Graves disease. Donor details come from another sample of the same person, matched by shared clones. Material: peripheral blood mononuclear cells (PBMCs), obtained at new diagnosis, from a patient treated with antithyroid drugs. The nucleotides are TGTGCCATCATGAGTCCGGACAGGGGATATGGCTACACCTTC. Its translation is CAIMSPDRGYGYTF.